The entry below gives a single T cell receptor (beta chain) sequence along with its context. The source of the sample is a study of blood T cell repertoires in COVID-19. TCRdb's copy holds only in-frame clones and misses some; the assay was immunoSEQ multiplex PCR. The profile covers 200,000 or so clones, with more than 80% appearing a single time and around 1.8% taken by the ten largest. The germline gives CDR1 LGHNT, CDR2 FRNRAP. The V gene lost 0 bases and the J gene lost 0 bases, with 6 bases spanning the gap. The length of the CDR3 is 15 residues. The clonotype originates from a man aged 55 to 70 who had recovered from COVID-19. Source material: PBMCs or T cells enriched from blood (not recorded which). The chain has TRBV12-5 and TRBJ2-1; D is ambiguous. The CDR3 DNA reads TGTGCTAGTGGTTTGGTACTTGACTCCTACAATGAGCAGTTCTTC. Translating gives CASGLVLDSYNEQFF.